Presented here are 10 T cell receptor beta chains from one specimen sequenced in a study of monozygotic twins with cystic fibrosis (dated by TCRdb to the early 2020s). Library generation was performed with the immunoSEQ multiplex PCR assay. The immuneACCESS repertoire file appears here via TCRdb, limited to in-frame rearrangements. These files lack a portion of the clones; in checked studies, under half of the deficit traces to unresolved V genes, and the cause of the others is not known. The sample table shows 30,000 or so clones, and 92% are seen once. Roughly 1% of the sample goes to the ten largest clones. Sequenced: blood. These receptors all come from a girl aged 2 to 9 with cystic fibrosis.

The CDR3 loop reads CASSLEGPLNTEAFF. In nucleotides, the CDR3 is TGTGCCAGCAGCTTAGAGGGACCTCTGAACACTGAAGCTTTCTTT. V and J are TRBV7-9 and TRBJ1-1; tentatively, D is TRBD1 (5 bases). Trimming removed 1 base at V and 0 bases at J, with 9 bases between. The CDR3 length is 15 residues. Per the germline V gene, CDR1 is SEHNR and CDR2 is FQNEAQ (reference sequence).

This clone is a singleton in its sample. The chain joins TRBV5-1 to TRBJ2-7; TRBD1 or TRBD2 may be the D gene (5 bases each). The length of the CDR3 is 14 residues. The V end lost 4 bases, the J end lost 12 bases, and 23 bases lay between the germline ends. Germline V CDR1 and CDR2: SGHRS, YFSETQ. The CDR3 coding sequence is TGCGCCAGCAGCCCCCCCGGGGCAGGGCAGGAGGTGTACTTC. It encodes CASSPPGAGQEVYF.

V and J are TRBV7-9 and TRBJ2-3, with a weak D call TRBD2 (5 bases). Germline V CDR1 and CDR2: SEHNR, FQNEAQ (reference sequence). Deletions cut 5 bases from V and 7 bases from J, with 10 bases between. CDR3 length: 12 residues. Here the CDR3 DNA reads TGTGCCAGCAGCCTGACTATTAATACGCAGTATTTT. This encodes CASSLTINTQYF.

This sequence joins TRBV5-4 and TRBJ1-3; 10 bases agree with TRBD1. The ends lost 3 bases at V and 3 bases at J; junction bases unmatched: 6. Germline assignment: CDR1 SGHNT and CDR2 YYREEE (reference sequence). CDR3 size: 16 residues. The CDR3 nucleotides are TGTGCCAGCAGCTCCCACGACAGGGGGCTTGGAAACACCATATATTTT. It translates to CASSSHDRGLGNTIYF.

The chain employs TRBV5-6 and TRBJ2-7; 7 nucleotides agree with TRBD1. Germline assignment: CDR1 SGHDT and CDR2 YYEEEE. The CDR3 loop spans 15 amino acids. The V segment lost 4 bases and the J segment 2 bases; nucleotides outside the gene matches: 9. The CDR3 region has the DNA TGTGCCAGCAGCGACGGGACAGTTAAACCCTACGAGCAGTACTTC. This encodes CASSDGTVKPYEQYF. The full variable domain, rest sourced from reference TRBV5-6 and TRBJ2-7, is DAGVTQSPTHLIKTRGQQVTLRCSPKSGHDTVSWYQQALGQGPQFIFQYYEEEERQRGNFPDRFSGHQFPNYSSELNVNALLLGDSALYLCASSDGTVKPYEQYFGPGTRLTVT.

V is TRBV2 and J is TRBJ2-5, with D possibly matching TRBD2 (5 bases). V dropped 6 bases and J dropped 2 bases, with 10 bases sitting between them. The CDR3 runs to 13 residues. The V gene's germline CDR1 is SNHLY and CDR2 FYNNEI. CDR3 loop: CASRGGLQETQYF. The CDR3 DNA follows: TGTGCCAGCAGAGGAGGACTTCAAGAGACCCAGTACTTC. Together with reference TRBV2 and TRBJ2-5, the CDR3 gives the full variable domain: EPEVTQTPSHQVTQMGQEVILRCVPISNHLYFYWYRQILGQKVEFLVSFYNNEISEKSEIFDDQFSVERPDGSNFTLKIRSTKLEDSAMYFCASRGGLQETQYFGPGTRLLVL.

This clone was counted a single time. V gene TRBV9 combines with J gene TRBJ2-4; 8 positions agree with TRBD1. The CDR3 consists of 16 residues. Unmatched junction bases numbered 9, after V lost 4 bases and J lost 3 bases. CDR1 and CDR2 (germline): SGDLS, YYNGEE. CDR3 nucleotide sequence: TGTGCCAGCAGCCAGGGGGCCATAGTCGGCAAAAACATTCAGTACTTC. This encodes CASSQGAIVGKNIQYF.

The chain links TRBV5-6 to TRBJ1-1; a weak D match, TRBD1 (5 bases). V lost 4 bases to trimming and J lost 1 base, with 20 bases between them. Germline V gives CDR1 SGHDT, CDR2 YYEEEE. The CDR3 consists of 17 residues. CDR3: CASSTSRQSPWNTEAFF. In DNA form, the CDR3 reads TGTGCCAGCAGCACTTCTAGACAGTCTCCTTGGAACACTGAAGCTTTCTTT. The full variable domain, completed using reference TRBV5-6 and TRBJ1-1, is DAGVTQSPTHLIKTRGQQVTLRCSPKSGHDTVSWYQQALGQGPQFIFQYYEEEERQRGNFPDRFSGHQFPNYSSELNVNALLLGDSALYLCASSTSRQSPWNTEAFFGQGTRLTVV.

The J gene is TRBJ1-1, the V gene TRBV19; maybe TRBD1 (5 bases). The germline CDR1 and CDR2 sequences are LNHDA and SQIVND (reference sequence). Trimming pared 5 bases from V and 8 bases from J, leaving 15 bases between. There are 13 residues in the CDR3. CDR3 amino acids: CASSFRGINEAFF. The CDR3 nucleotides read TGTGCCAGTAGTTTCCGGGGGATTAACGAAGCTTTCTTT.

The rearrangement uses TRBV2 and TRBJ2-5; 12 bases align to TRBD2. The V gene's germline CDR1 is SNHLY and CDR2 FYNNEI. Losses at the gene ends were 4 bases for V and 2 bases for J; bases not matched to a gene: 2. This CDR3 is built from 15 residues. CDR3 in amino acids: CASSVTSGGQETQYF. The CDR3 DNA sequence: TGTGCCAGCAGTGTTACTAGCGGGGGGCAAGAGACCCAGTACTTC.